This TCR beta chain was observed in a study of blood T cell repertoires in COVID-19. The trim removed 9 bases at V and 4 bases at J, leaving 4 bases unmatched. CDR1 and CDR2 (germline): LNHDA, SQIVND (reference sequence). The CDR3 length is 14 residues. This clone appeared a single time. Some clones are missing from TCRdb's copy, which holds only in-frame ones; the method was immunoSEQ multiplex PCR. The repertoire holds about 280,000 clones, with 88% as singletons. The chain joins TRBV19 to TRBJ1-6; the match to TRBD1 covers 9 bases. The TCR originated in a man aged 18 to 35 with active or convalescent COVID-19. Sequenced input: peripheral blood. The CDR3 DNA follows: TGTGCCAGCCAAGGGACAGGGTATAATTCACCCCTCCACTTT. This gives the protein CASQGTGYNSPLHF.